This TCR beta chain was captured by sequencing in a study of CD8+ T cells in alopecia areata (dated by TCRdb to the late 2010s). The study in broad terms: Treated patients were enrolled in an open-label pilot trial of oral tofacitinib, 5 to 10 mg twice daily, for moderate-to-severe alopecia areata. Clonality in the scalp was compared among normal scalp (n=4), patchy alopecia areata scalp (n=8), and alopecia totalis/universalis scalp (n=8). To study T cell clonal expansion in alopecia areata, the researchers applied high-throughput TCRbeta sequencing to both the C3H/HeJ mouse model and human patients. Scalp tissue and sorted CD4+ and CD8+ peripheral blood T cells from patchy and totalis/universalis alopecia areata patients and from healthy controls were covered by human TCRbeta sequencing. TCRbeta CDR3 regions were amplified by immunoSEQ multiplex PCR with 35 Vbeta forward and 13 Jbeta reverse primers. Patients stayed on tofacitinib for 6 to 18 months and then had 6 months of follow-up off drug so that delayed response and recurrence could be assessed. RNA came from the PAXgene miRNA kit for fixed scalp, the miRNeasy kit for PBMCs, and the RNeasy kit for mouse skin. Patients on tofacitinib were biopsied at baseline and after 4 and 24 weeks of treatment, and several of the patients also had a later scalp biopsy.

The CDR3 sequence holds 12 residues, the cysteine and phenylalanine included. Only the CDR3 DNA is retained, 36 bases long and in frame from the first base. CDR1 MDHEN and CDR2 SYDVKM are derived from the germline V gene. Peripheral blood and lesional scalp punch biopsies were obtained from patients with alopecia areata. PBMCs were isolated by density centrifugation and stained for CD3, CD4 and CD8, and CD4+ and CD8+ T cells were sorted on a FACSAria. The library was prepared using the immunoSEQ multiplex PCR assay. RNA was extracted from all samples and reverse transcribed into cDNA, which served as template for TCR sequencing. First-strand cDNA was synthesized with SuperScript III using a 2:1 mix of oligo-dT and random hexamers. A synthetic immune receptor repertoire was used to gauge amplification bias, and whatever bias remained was removed computationally. In the original analysis: Raw reads were preprocessed to remove errors, and CDR3 was defined according to IMGT conventions as the region from the conserved cysteine to phenylalanine. Clonality was calculated as 1 minus Shannon entropy normalized by log2 of the number of productive unique TCRs. Whether each scalp clone was CD4 or CD8 was inferred by checking scalp TCRbeta sequences against the CD4 and CD8 repertoires from sorted blood. The clones in this table, taken by TCRdb from immuneACCESS, are in-frame only. Not every clone is retained; where verified, under half of the shortfall comes from an unresolved V gene, and the cause of the rest is unknown. That table is the source of V, J and clone size, and D and trimming were worked out from the DNA. The sample table contains about 150,000 clones; only one count was recorded for over 45% of them. Around 7% of the sample is held by the ten biggest clonotypes.

General conclusions and limits of the study: TCR sequences shared between patients were less clear than in mice, possibly partly because of HLA diversity in the patient population. Higher clonality and more expanded CD8+ clones were observed in lesional scalp than in normal scalp, particularly in alopecia totalis/universalis, a finding suggestive of antigenic drive. Scalp TCR repertoire analysis is complicated because resident alphabeta T cells in normal human skin are also sequenced, whereas mouse skin is dominated by gammadelta T cells.

A note on this clone: The clone's antigen remains unknown. Base qualities are not recorded, but no much larger clone differs from it by a single base.

The chain employs TRBV28 and TRBJ2-7; the D gene remains uncertain. The TCR comes from a human donor with alopecia areata. Sequenced material: CD4+ T cells sorted from blood. The CDR3 is CASTAGSYEQYF. The DNA is as follows: TGTGCTTCGACCGCAGGTTCCTACGAGCAGTACTTC.